This is a list of T cell receptor beta chains from one sample in a study of OX40 agonist ivuxolimab in advanced cancers. Method: immunoSEQ multiplex PCR; TCRdb's copy keeps in-frame clones and lacks some. The data contain 100,000 to 140,000 clones, roughly 90% of them singletons. The material sequenced was CD4+ or CD8+ T cells sorted from blood, taken in a trial of the OX40 agonist ivuxolimab. The receptors derive from an adult with an advanced solid tumor such as melanoma, head and neck, liver or kidney cancer. The CDR3 runs from the conserved cysteine through the conserved F or W. Fields, in order: J gene, D gene, clone size, V gene, CDR3 DNA, CDR3 protein. A D gene is named only where the DNA matches it firmly. Clone size is given for some rows only: seen once, a few or many times, or a class if the clone is expanded.

j_call: TRBJ1-2
d_call: TRBD1
clone_size: .
v_call: TRBV2
cdr3_nt: TGTGCCAGCAGTGAATCGTATCGGAGGGGGCTGAGAAACTATGGCTACACCTTC
cdr3_aa: CASSESYRRGLRNYGYTF

j_call: TRBJ2-7
d_call: .
clone_size: .
v_call: TRBV7-2
cdr3_nt: TGTGCCAGCAGCTTATACGGATCCTACGAGCAGTACTTC
cdr3_aa: CASSLYGSYEQYF

j_call: TRBJ1-5
d_call: .
clone_size: once
v_call: TRBV30
cdr3_nt: TGTGCCTGGAGTGTTCTCCCGGGGAATCAGCCCCAGCATTTT
cdr3_aa: CAWSVLPGNQPQHF

j_call: TRBJ2-7
d_call: TRBD1
clone_size: .
v_call: TRBV7-2
cdr3_nt: TGTGCCAGCACCGGAGGACAGGGCTCCTACGAGCAGTACTTC
cdr3_aa: CASTGGQGSYEQYF

j_call: TRBJ1-2
d_call: .
clone_size: .
v_call: TRBV5-1
cdr3_nt: TGCGCCAGCAGCTTGGGACAGGAGGTATATGGCTACACCTTC
cdr3_aa: CASSLGQEVYGYTF

j_call: TRBJ1-1
d_call: .
clone_size: .
v_call: TRBV25-1
cdr3_nt: TGTGCCAGCAGTGTTCAGGCCGGGAACACTGAAGCTTTCTTT
cdr3_aa: CASSVQAGNTEAFF

j_call: TRBJ1-5
d_call: .
clone_size: .
v_call: TRBV18
cdr3_nt: TGTGCCAGCTCCCTTGATAGCAATCAGCCCCAGCATTTT
cdr3_aa: CASSLDSNQPQHF

j_call: TRBJ1-4
d_call: TRBD1
clone_size: .
v_call: TRBV9
cdr3_nt: TGTGCCAGCAGCGCAGGGACAGGGGATGAAAAACTGTTTTTT
cdr3_aa: CASSAGTGDEKLFF

j_call: TRBJ2-7
d_call: TRBD2
clone_size: once
v_call: TRBV18
cdr3_nt: TGTGCCAGCTCACCGGCTACTAGCGGCAGCTACGAGCAGTACTTC
cdr3_aa: CASSPATSGSYEQYF

j_call: TRBJ1-2
d_call: .
clone_size: few
v_call: TRBV6-1
cdr3_nt: TGTGCCAGCAGTGAAGGGGGGGACTATGGCTACACCTTC
cdr3_aa: CASSEGGDYGYTF

j_call: TRBJ2-1
d_call: .
clone_size: .
v_call: TRBV7-9
cdr3_nt: TGTGCCAGCAGCCCCTCAATTTTAAATGAGCAGTTCTTC
cdr3_aa: CASSPSILNEQFF

j_call: TRBJ2-1
d_call: .
clone_size: .
v_call: TRBV27
cdr3_nt: TGTGCCAGTGCCCCGCGTTTGAGCAAGCAGTTCTTC
cdr3_aa: CASAPRLSKQFF

j_call: TRBJ2-5
d_call: .
clone_size: .
v_call: TRBV6-6
cdr3_nt: TGTGCCAGCAGCGTCGGACAGTACCAAGAGACCCAGTACTTC
cdr3_aa: CASSVGQYQETQYF

j_call: TRBJ2-7
d_call: .
clone_size: .
v_call: TRBV5-1
cdr3_nt: TGCGCCAGCAGCTTGGCGGTTGAATCGGCCGAGCAGTACTTC
cdr3_aa: CASSLAVESAEQYF

j_call: TRBJ2-7
d_call: .
clone_size: .
v_call: TRBV6-6
cdr3_nt: TGTGCCAGCAGTTACTCATCAGCGGGCGCCTACGAGCAGTACTTC
cdr3_aa: CASSYSSAGAYEQYF

j_call: TRBJ1-6
d_call: TRBD1
clone_size: .
v_call: TRBV19
cdr3_nt: TGTGCCAGTAGTCTTCGGACAGGGAACAATTCACCCCTCCACTTT
cdr3_aa: CASSLRTGNNSPLHF

j_call: TRBJ2-2
d_call: TRBD2
clone_size: .
v_call: TRBV2
cdr3_nt: TGTGCCAGCAGGGGGACTAGCGGGGACCCGAACACCGGGGAGCTGTTTTTT
cdr3_aa: CASRGTSGDPNTGELFF

j_call: TRBJ1-2
d_call: .
clone_size: .
v_call: TRBV6-1
cdr3_nt: TGTGCCAGCAGGGGGTGGGTAACTAACTATGGCTACACCTTC
cdr3_aa: CASRGWVTNYGYTF

j_call: TRBJ2-1
d_call: .
clone_size: .
v_call: TRBV14
cdr3_nt: TGTGCCAGCAGCCAAGATTTAGGTTTGGGTTACAATGAGCAGTTCTTC
cdr3_aa: CASSQDLGLGYNEQFF

j_call: TRBJ2-7
d_call: .
clone_size: .
v_call: TRBV7-2
cdr3_nt: TGTGCCAGCAGCTCAAAAGGGGGGGGCACCGAGCAGTACTTC
cdr3_aa: CASSSKGGGTEQYF

j_call: TRBJ1-2
d_call: .
clone_size: .
v_call: TRBV27
cdr3_nt: TGTGCCAGCAGTTCGATAGCGGCGGACTATGGCTACACCTTC
cdr3_aa: CASSSIAADYGYTF

j_call: TRBJ2-4
d_call: TRBD2
clone_size: .
v_call: TRBV7-2
cdr3_nt: TGTGCCAGCAGCTTAGCTAGCGGGGGGGCCAAAAACATTCAGTACTTC
cdr3_aa: CASSLASGGAKNIQYF

j_call: TRBJ2-7
d_call: TRBD1
clone_size: .
v_call: TRBV6-6
cdr3_nt: TGTGCCAGCGCCGGGACAGGCCTCTACGAGCAGTACTTC
cdr3_aa: CASAGTGLYEQYF

j_call: TRBJ2-7
d_call: .
clone_size: .
v_call: TRBV5-6
cdr3_nt: TGTGCCAGCAGCTTGGCCCGACCCTCTTCTGTCGAGCAGTACTTC
cdr3_aa: CASSLARPSSVEQYF

j_call: TRBJ1-5
d_call: TRBD1
clone_size: .
v_call: TRBV19
cdr3_nt: TGTGCCAGTAGTACCCGACAGGGTGGCCTCCAGCCCCAGCATTTT
cdr3_aa: CASSTRQGGLQPQHF

j_call: TRBJ1-2
d_call: .
clone_size: few
v_call: TRBV10-1
cdr3_nt: TGCGCCAGGGACAGATCAACTGGGGGCTACACCTTC
cdr3_aa: CARDRSTGGYTF

j_call: TRBJ2-3
d_call: .
clone_size: .
v_call: TRBV7-2
cdr3_nt: TGTGCCAGCAGCTCCCAACCAAATGGGGATACGCAGTATTTT
cdr3_aa: CASSSQPNGDTQYF

j_call: TRBJ1-4
d_call: .
clone_size: .
v_call: TRBV5-4
cdr3_nt: TGTGCCAGCAGCCAATCAGGGCCAACTAATGAAAAACTGTTTTTT
cdr3_aa: CASSQSGPTNEKLFF

j_call: TRBJ2-7
d_call: .
clone_size: .
v_call: TRBV7-2
cdr3_nt: TGTGCCAGCAGCTTAGCGGTCGTAGAGGCGGTAAGCTCCTACGAGCAGTACTTC
cdr3_aa: CASSLAVVEAVSSYEQYF

j_call: TRBJ1-6
d_call: TRBD1
clone_size: once
v_call: TRBV4-1
cdr3_nt: TGCGCCAGCAGCGCCCGACAGGGCTCCTATAATTCACCCCTCCACTTT
cdr3_aa: CASSARQGSYNSPLHF

j_call: TRBJ2-7
d_call: .
clone_size: .
v_call: TRBV28
cdr3_nt: TGTGCCAGCAGTTTGGTCTACGAGCAGTACTTC
cdr3_aa: CASSLVYEQYF

j_call: TRBJ2-1
d_call: .
clone_size: .
v_call: TRBV14
cdr3_nt: TGTGCCAGCAGCCAAGGGTCTGGAGGACCCTCCTACAATGAGCAGTTCTTC
cdr3_aa: CASSQGSGGPSYNEQFF

j_call: TRBJ1-1
d_call: .
clone_size: .
v_call: TRBV27
cdr3_nt: TGTGCCAGCAGTTTATCATGGGGCTTCGAAGCTTTCTTT
cdr3_aa: CASSLSWGFEAFF

j_call: TRBJ1-1
d_call: .
clone_size: .
v_call: TRBV2
cdr3_nt: TGTGCCAGCAGCCCTAGCGGATTCACTGAAGCTTTCTTT
cdr3_aa: CASSPSGFTEAFF

j_call: TRBJ1-1
d_call: .
clone_size: once
v_call: TRBV7-8
cdr3_nt: TGTGCCAGCGGATTCTCCAACACTGAAGCTTTCTTT
cdr3_aa: CASGFSNTEAFF

j_call: TRBJ2-5
d_call: .
clone_size: .
v_call: TRBV10-3
cdr3_nt: TGTGCCATCAGTGCAGGGTCCGGGGAGACCCAGTACTTC
cdr3_aa: CAISAGSGETQYF

j_call: TRBJ1-5
d_call: .
clone_size: .
v_call: TRBV19
cdr3_nt: TGTGCCAGTAGTATATTGGGCAATCAGCCCCAGCATTTT
cdr3_aa: CASSILGNQPQHF

j_call: TRBJ2-1
d_call: TRBD2
clone_size: once
v_call: TRBV25-1
cdr3_nt: TGTGCCAGCAGTAGCGCGGGAGGGCGCAATGAGCAGTTCTTC
cdr3_aa: CASSSAGGRNEQFF

j_call: TRBJ2-7
d_call: TRBD1
clone_size: .
v_call: TRBV5-1
cdr3_nt: TGCGCCAGCAGCACGACCGGGACAGACTACGAGCAGTACTTC
cdr3_aa: CASSTTGTDYEQYF

j_call: TRBJ2-5
d_call: .
clone_size: .
v_call: TRBV18
cdr3_nt: TGTGCCAGCTCACCGGGGGCAGAGACCCAGTACTTC
cdr3_aa: CASSPGAETQYF

j_call: TRBJ1-1
d_call: .
clone_size: .
v_call: TRBV9
cdr3_nt: TGTGCCAGCAGCCATCCTAGGTCTGGAAATTCGAACACTGAAGCTTTCTTT
cdr3_aa: CASSHPRSGNSNTEAFF